These 14 T cell receptor beta chains originate from one sample sequenced in a study of cytomegalovirus exposure and HLA in healthy donors. PCR used 60 Vbeta primers and 13 Jbeta primers. Assay used: immunoSEQ multiplex PCR; TCRdb lists only in-frame clones, some missing. The table has 100,000 to 150,000 clones, 78% seen once. The material sequenced was PBMCs. The receptor set was obtained from a woman aged 40-49 years in good health and CMV-seronegative.

Regarding this clone: The sample carries other DNA sequences with the same CDR3. V gene TRBV6-5 combines with J gene TRBJ1-4; 8 positions agree with TRBD1. The germline V gene encodes CDR1 MNHEY and CDR2 SVGAGI. This CDR3 is built from 14 residues. V trimming: 4 bases; J trimming: 7 bases; junction bases outside the gene matches: 5. The CDR3 reads CASSSRGRGEKLFF. The CDR3 DNA is TGTGCCAGCAGTTCCAGGGGGCGTGGTGAAAAACTGTTTTTT.

J is TRBJ2-5 and V is TRBV7-9; D ambiguous. The CDR3 is 11 amino acids. The germline gives CDR1 SEHNR, CDR2 FQNEAQ (reference sequence). Deletions cut 10 bases from V and 3 bases from J, with 9 bases between. The CDR3 here is CATRAEETQYF. Here the CDR3 DNA reads TGTGCCACCAGAGCCGAAGAGACCCAGTACTTC. The variable domain in full, with the rest retrieved from reference TRBV7-9 and TRBJ2-5, is DTGVSQNPRHKITKRGQNVTFRCDPISEHNRLYWYRQTLGQGPEFLTYFQNEAQLEKSRLLSDRFSAERPKGSFSTLEIQRTEQGDSAMYLCATRAEETQYFGPGTRLLVL.

Of note for this clone: A read error may account for a junction end that differs from germline. The rearrangement joins TRBV7-9 to TRBJ1-1, with 8 bases identical to TRBD1. Germline-derived CDR1 and CDR2 are SEHNR and FQNEAQ (reference sequence). This CDR3 contains 13 residues. This chain's CDR3 is CSSSMTGALEAFF. The CDR3 DNA is TGTTCCAGCAGCATGACAGGGGCCCTCGAAGCTTTCTTT.

The chain has TRBV5-5 and TRBJ2-7, with 7 nucleotides matching TRBD1. The germline V gene has CDR1 SGHKS and CDR2 YYEKEE (reference sequence). Losses at the gene ends were 4 bases for V and 0 bases for J; bases not matched to a gene: 4. There are 14 residues in the CDR3. The CDR3 region has the DNA TGTGCCAGCAGCGACCGGGACAGCTCCTACGAGCAGTACTTC. It yields the protein CASSDRDSSYEQYF.

The chain couples TRBV9 to TRBJ2-1; 7 bases are a match to TRBD1. Germline CDR1 is SGDLS and CDR2 is YYNGEE. V shed 6 bases and J 6 bases; nucleotides not matched to a gene: 12. The CDR3 sequence is 15 residues long. The CDR3 spells CASTLDGGQLNEQFF. CDR3 DNA: TGTGCCAGCACCCTTGATGGGGGACAGCTCAATGAGCAGTTCTTC.

V is TRBV6-1 and J is TRBJ2-7; D gene uncertain. CDR1 MNHNS and CDR2 SASEGT come from the germline V gene. This CDR3 contains 14 residues. Trimming took 0 bases from V and 2 from J, leaving 8 bases between them. CDR3 sequence reads: CASSEAGLTYEQYF. The CDR3 DNA reads as TGTGCCAGCAGTGAAGCGGGCCTTACCTACGAGCAGTACTTC.

This clone appeared a single time. The J gene is TRBJ1-3, the V gene TRBV30; 7 nucleotides line up with TRBD1. The ends lost 0 bases at V and 3 bases at J; junction bases unmatched: 8. The CDR3 runs 16 residues. In germline, CDR1 is GTSNPN, CDR2 SVGIG (reference sequence). The CDR3 loop is CAWSVPEGANGNTIYF. The CDR3 DNA follows: TGTGCCTGGAGTGTACCCGAGGGGGCAAATGGAAACACCATATATTTT. Supplemented by reference TRBV30 and TRBJ1-3, the full variable domain reads SQTIHQWPATLVQPVGSPLSLECTVEGTSNPNLYWYRQAAGRGLQLLFYSVGIGQISSEVPQNLSASRPQDRQFILSSKKLLLSDSGFYLCAWSVPEGANGNTIYFGEGSWLTVV.

This clone was observed once. V usage is TRBV6-6 and J usage is TRBJ2-7, with D tentatively TRBD1 (6 bases). CDR1 is MNHNY and CDR2 is SVGAGI in the germline V gene (reference sequence). The V end was cut by 4 bases, the J end by 2 bases, with 15 bases between. The CDR3 runs 15 residues. In nucleotides, the CDR3 is TGTGCCAGCAGTTCCCTGACAGGCCGCCCCTACGAGCAGTACTTC. Residues: CASSSLTGRPYEQYF.

This clone was counted between two and nine times. The chain is built from TRBV7-7 and TRBJ2-2, with D uncertain. The V and J ends lost 3 bases and 6 bases respectively, with 5 bases between them. In germline, CDR1 is SSHAT, CDR2 FNYEAQ (reference sequence). The CDR3 runs to 12 residues. As DNA, the CDR3 is TGTGCCAGCAGCTTCGGGTCCGGGGAGCTGTTTTTT. This encodes CASSFGSGELFF. Supplemented by reference TRBV7-7 and TRBJ2-2, the full variable domain reads GAGVSQSPRYKVTKRGQDVTLRCDPISSHATLYWYQQALGQGPEFLTYFNYEAQPDKSGLPSDRFSAERPEGSISTLTIQRTEQRDSAMYRCASSFGSGELFFGEGSRLTVL.

This clone was observed a handful of times. The rearrangement links TRBV5-1 to TRBJ2-3, with 8 bases identical to TRBD2. The CDR3 is 14 amino acids. The V gene's germline CDR1 is SGHRS and CDR2 YFSETQ. V lost 7 bases to trimming and J lost 2 bases; unmatched junction nucleotides: 6. CDR3: CASRPGLDTDTQYF. CDR3 DNA: TGCGCCAGCCGCCCGGGACTAGACACAGATACGCAGTATTTT.

The gene calls are TRBV19 and TRBJ2-4; TRBD1 matches at 8 bases. Germline values: CDR1 LNHDA, CDR2 SQIVND (reference sequence). The V gene end was trimmed by 5 bases and the J gene end by 6 bases; junction bases not matched to a gene: 6. The CDR3 contains 14 residues. In nucleotides, the CDR3 is TGTGCCAGTAGTGCCGGACAGGGCACAAACATTCAGTACTTC. It yields the protein CASSAGQGTNIQYF. The full variable domain, rest sourced from reference TRBV19 and TRBJ2-4, is DGGITQSPKYLFRKEGQNVTLSCEQNLNHDAMYWYRQDPGQGLRLIYYSQIVNDFQKGDIAEGYSVSREKKESFPLTVTSAQKNPTAFYLCASSAGQGTNIQYFGAGTRLSVL.

The rearrangement joins TRBV27 to TRBJ1-5; 7 positions agree with TRBD1. This CDR3 spans 16 amino acids. Germline V lookup: CDR1 MNHEY, CDR2 SMNVEV (reference sequence). With 3 bases clipped from V and 0 bases from J, the junction kept 5 bases outside the gene matches. This CDR3 reads CASSLRTGDSNQPQHF. Written as DNA, the CDR3 is TGTGCCAGCAGTTTGCGAACAGGGGATAGCAATCAGCCCCAGCATTTT.

The V and J genes are TRBV28 and TRBJ1-5; 9 nucleotides match TRBD1. Germline assignment: CDR1 MDHEN and CDR2 SYDVKM. There are 16 residues in the CDR3. V dropped 2 bases and J dropped 5; count of bases not matched to a gene: 7. CDR3 loop: CASSLRQGVLDQPQHF. Here the CDR3 DNA reads TGTGCCAGCAGTTTACGACAGGGGGTACTTGATCAGCCCCAGCATTTT.

This clone came up once. The chain carries TRBV5-5 and TRBJ2-1, with 7 bases identical to TRBD1. CDR3 size: 15 residues. J was trimmed by 3 bases and V by 4 bases; bases with no gene match: 7. Germline CDR1 and CDR2: SGHKS and YYEKEE (reference sequence). CDR3 nucleotide sequence: TGTGCCAGCAGCCTTACCGGGACAGACTACAATGAGCAGTTCTTC. It yields the protein CASSLTGTDYNEQFF.